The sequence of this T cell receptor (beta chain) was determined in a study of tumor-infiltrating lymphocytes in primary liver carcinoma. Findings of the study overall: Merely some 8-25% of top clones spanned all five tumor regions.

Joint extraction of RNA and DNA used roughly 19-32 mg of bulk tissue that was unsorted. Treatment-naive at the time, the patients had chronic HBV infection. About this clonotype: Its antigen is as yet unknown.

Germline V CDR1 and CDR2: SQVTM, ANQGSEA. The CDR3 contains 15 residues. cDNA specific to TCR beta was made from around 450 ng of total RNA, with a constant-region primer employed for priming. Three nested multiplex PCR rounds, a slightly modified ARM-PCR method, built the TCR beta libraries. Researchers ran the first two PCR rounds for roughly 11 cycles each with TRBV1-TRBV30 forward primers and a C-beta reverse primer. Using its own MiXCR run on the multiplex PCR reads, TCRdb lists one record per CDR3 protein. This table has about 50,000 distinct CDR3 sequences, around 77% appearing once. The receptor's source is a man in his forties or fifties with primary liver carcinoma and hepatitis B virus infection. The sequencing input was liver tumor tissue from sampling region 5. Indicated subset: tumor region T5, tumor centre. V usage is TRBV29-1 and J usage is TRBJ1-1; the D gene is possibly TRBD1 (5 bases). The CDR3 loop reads CSAALGYRRNTEAFF. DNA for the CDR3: TGCAGTGCTGCCCTGGGGTACAGGAGAAACACTGAAGCTTTCTTT.